One sample yielded the 15 T cell receptor beta chains listed below, sequenced in a study of blood T cell repertoires in COVID-19. Repertoires were generated with immunoSEQ multiplex PCR, while TCRdb's copy carries only in-frame clones and drops some. The table lists 15,000 to 20,000 clones, 85% of them singletons. Input material: peripheral blood. Receptor source: an elderly man with acute or convalescent COVID-19.

The chain employs TRBV5-1 and TRBJ1-6, with 7 bases fitting TRBD1. Germline V gene data show CDR1 as SGHRS and CDR2 as YFSETQ. This CDR3 has 14 amino acids. With 4 bases clipped from V and 7 bases from J, the junction kept 5 bases outside the gene matches. This CDR3 reads CASSLGQVNSPLHF. Written as DNA, the CDR3 is TGCGCCAGCAGCCTAGGACAGGTGAATTCACCCCTCCACTTT.

V gene TRBV27 combines with J gene TRBJ2-3, with TRBD2 matching over 13 bases. The CDR3 spans 19 residues. The V segment lost 5 bases and the J segment 1 base; nucleotides outside the gene matches: 12. CDR1 and CDR2 from the germline V gene are MNHEY and SMNVEV (reference sequence). The CDR3: CASSTPGLAGPRGTDTQYF. The CDR3 DNA follows: TGTGCCAGCAGTACGCCGGGACTAGCGGGGCCCAGGGGCACAGATACGCAGTATTTT.

This clone came up a few times. The chain has TRBV7-8 and TRBJ1-5, with TRBD1 matching over 8 bases. Per the germline V gene, CDR1 is SGHVS and CDR2 is FQNEAQ. The junction had 6 bases not matched to a gene; V was cut back by 1 base and J by 4 bases. The CDR3 runs 16 residues. The CDR3 region is CASSLDDRGLNQPQHF. CDR3 DNA sequence: TGTGCCAGCAGCTTAGACGACAGGGGTTTGAATCAGCCCCAGCATTTT.

The chain employs TRBV11-2 and TRBJ2-1; possibly TRBD2 for D (5 bases). V lost 5 bases to trimming and J lost 9 bases, with 11 bases between them. The CDR3 has 12 residues. CDR1 SGHAT and CDR2 FQNNGV come from the germline V gene. The CDR3 DNA reads TGTGCCAGCAGCCACACTGCGGGTGAGCAGTTCTTC. Translation: CASSHTAGEQFF.

The chain carries TRBV7-2 and TRBJ1-1; the match to TRBD1 covers 8 bases. V lost 6 bases, J lost 5 bases, and 5 bases stayed unmatched. This CDR3 contains 13 residues. Per the germline V gene, CDR1 is SGHTA and CDR2 is FQGNSA. CDR3 nucleotides: TGTGCCAGCAGGGACAGGGCCCGGACTGAAGCTTTCTTT. Translation gives CASRDRARTEAFF.

The CDR3, as DNA: TGTGCCAGCAGCCAAGTTGAGCGGCGACCAACTAATGAAAAACTGTTTTTT. Amino acid sequence: CASSQVERRPTNEKLFF. The rearrangement uses TRBV4-2 and TRBJ1-4; the D is unclear. The V gene's germline CDR1 is LGHNA and CDR2 YNFKEQ. The CDR3 consists of 17 residues. V was clipped by 1 base and J by 0 bases, with 12 bases between them.

V and J are TRBV28 and TRBJ1-5; 9 bases are shared with TRBD1. This CDR3 spans 15 amino acids. Germline loops: CDR1 MDHEN, CDR2 SYDVKM. Trimming cost V 8 bases and J 5 bases; bases outside gene matches: 10. CDR3 protein: CASGSSGTGYQPQHF. CDR3 DNA sequence: TGTGCCAGCGGGTCCTCGGGGACAGGGTATCAGCCCCAGCATTTT.

The rearrangement uses TRBV5-1 and TRBJ1-2, with 8 nucleotides matching TRBD1. Germline-derived CDR1 and CDR2 are SGHRS and YFSETQ. J lost 5 bases, V lost 0 bases, and 0 bases had no gene match. The CDR3 is 13 residues long. CDR3 bases: TGCGCCAGCAGCTTGGACAGGGGGTATGGCTACACCTTC. Translating it yields CASSLDRGYGYTF. The full variable domain, completed using reference TRBV5-1 and TRBJ1-2, is KAGVTQTPRYLIKTRGQQVTLSCSPISGHRSVSWYQQTPGQGLQFLFEYFSETQRNKGNFPGRFSGRQFSNSRSEMNVSTLELGDSALYLCASSLDRGYGYTFGSGTRLTVV.

This sequence joins TRBV19 and TRBJ1-1; TRBD1 is a possible D gene (6 bases). V was shortened by 7 bases and J by 5 bases, with 20 bases between the two germline ends. This CDR3 region has 15 residues. Germline V gene data show CDR1 as LNHDA and CDR2 as SQIVND (reference sequence). The CDR3 DNA follows: TGTGCCAGTACTACAGACAGGCGGCCAGGGACTGAAGCTTTCTTT. Amino acid sequence: CASTTDRRPGTEAFF.

V gene TRBV7-2 combines with J gene TRBJ1-1; 9 nucleotides agree with TRBD1. V gave up 2 bases and J gave up 10 bases; unmatched junction bases: 8. CDR3 length: 14 amino acids. From germline, CDR1 is SGHTA and CDR2 FQGNSA. CDR3 in amino acids: CASSLLGQGGLAFF. In DNA form, the CDR3 reads TGTGCCAGCAGCTTATTGGGACAGGGTGGTTTAGCTTTCTTT.

This chain uses TRBV4-3 with TRBJ2-1; 9 nucleotides match TRBD1. The CDR3 is 16 residues long. Germline CDR1 LGHNA, CDR2 YSLEER. The J segment lost 6 bases and the V segment lost 1 base, leaving 7 bases of the junction unmatched. In DNA, the CDR3 is TGCGCCAGCAGCCAAGCGCTCAGGACAGGGGTCAATGAGCAGTTCTTC. This encodes CASSQALRTGVNEQFF.

The J gene is TRBJ1-2, the V gene TRBV7-2, with D hard to call. V was cut by 7 bases and J by 0 bases, with 15 bases left in between. The germline CDR1 and CDR2 sequences are SGHTA and FQGNSA. CDR3 length equals 15 residues. CDR3 sequence reads: CASMVSAEANYGYTF. The CDR3 DNA sequence: TGTGCCAGCATGGTTAGCGCAGAGGCTAACTATGGCTACACCTTC.

The chain couples TRBV18 to TRBJ2-2; weak D call: TRBD1 (5 bases). Germline loops: CDR1 KGHSH, CDR2 LQKENI. V was cut by 1 base and J by 4 bases, with 10 bases left in between. The CDR3 length is 15 residues. The CDR3 coding sequence is TGTGCCAGCTCACCACTGGGGCAGGCCACCGGGGAGCTGTTTTTT. Its translation is CASSPLGQATGELFF.

The chain combines TRBV7-2 with TRBJ1-6, with D unresolved. Trimming left V 3 bases short and J 3 bases short, with 15 bases between. The CDR3 loop spans 17 amino acids. The germline V gene encodes CDR1 SGHTA and CDR2 FQGNSA. The CDR3 nucleotides read TGTGCCAGCAGCTTGGGGAGAGCAGTAGGCTATAATTCACCCCTCCACTTT. This translates into CASSLGRAVGYNSPLHF.

The chain has TRBV7-3 and TRBJ1-5; no firm D call. V was cut by 4 bases and J by 4 bases, with 8 bases left in between. CDR3 size: 13 residues. Germline V gene sequence: CDR1 SGHTA, CDR2 FQGTGA. CDR3 sequence reads: CASSSQENQPQHF. The CDR3, as DNA: TGTGCCAGCAGCTCCCAGGAAAATCAGCCCCAGCATTTT.